This is a list of T cell receptor beta chains from one sample in a study of blood T cell repertoires in COVID-19. Method: immunoSEQ multiplex PCR; TCRdb's copy keeps in-frame clones and lacks some. Here the sample spans 180,000 or so clones, approximately 86% being singletons. Sequencing was performed on peripheral blood. The receptors derive from a woman of 80 years or more with acute or convalescent COVID-19. Each CDR3 is given with its conserved first and last residue. D genes are given only for firm matches. Not all rows give a size; the values are once, few, many and, for expanded clones, a class.

cdr3_length d_call j_call clone_size v_call cdr3_nt cdr3_aa
14 . TRBJ2-7 . TRBV15 TGTGCCACCAGCAGCTTACCGGGAACCTACGAGCAGTACTTC CATSSLPGTYEQYF
16 . TRBJ1-1 . TRBV5-4 TGTGCCAGCAGCCCCGAACCGACAAGGATGAACACTGAAGCTTTCTTT CASSPEPTRMNTEAFF
16 . TRBJ1-2 . TRBV21-1 TGTGCCAGCAGCAAAAAAGCGCCGGGTTGTAACTATGGCTACACCTTC CASSKKAPGCNYGYTF
13 . TRBJ1-2 . TRBV12-3/TRBV12-4 TGTGCCAGCAGTTTAGATCGGCGGTATGGCTACACCTTC CASSLDRRYGYTF
15 TRBD1 TRBJ1-1 . TRBV4-3 TGCGCCAGCAGCCCTGGACAGGGAGGAAACACTGAAGCTTTCTTT CASSPGQGGNTEAFF
16 . TRBJ2-7 few TRBV5-1 TGCGCCAGCAGCTTGGGTGGGGGCGAAATTCTCTACGAGCAGTACTTC CASSLGGGEILYEQYF
16 TRBD1 TRBJ1-6 few TRBV3-1/TRBV3-2 TGTGCCAGCAGCTCTCTGGGGGGGACAGGCCCCTCACCCCTCCACTTT CASSSLGGTGPSPLHF
14 . TRBJ1-2 few TRBV2 TGTGCCAGCCTTAAACAGGGTGCGGTCTATGGCTACACCTTC CASLKQGAVYGYTF
16 TRBD1 TRBJ2-7 . TRBV6-5 TGTGCCAGCAGTTACTACGGGACAGGGGCCATCTACGAGCAGTACTTC CASSYYGTGAIYEQYF
15 . TRBJ2-7 . TRBV5-1 TGCGCCAGCAGTCGTGGACAGAGGGTTGACTACGAGCAGTACTTC CASSRGQRVDYEQYF
17 TRBD2 TRBJ2-6 . TRBV27 TGTGCCAGCAGTTTAGGGCAGGGAGGGTCCGGGGCCAACGTCCTGACTTTC CASSLGQGGSGANVLTF
16 TRBD2 TRBJ2-1 . TRBV12-5 TGTGCTAGTGGTTTGACCAGCGGGAGGGCCGGCAATGAGCAGTTCTTC CASGLTSGRAGNEQFF
15 . TRBJ2-3 . TRBV10-3 TGTGCCATCAGTGAGTTAAAGGGGAGGACAGATACGCAGTATTTT CAISELKGRTDTQYF
14 TRBD1 TRBJ2-7 . TRBV10-3 TGTGCCATCAACGACAGGGGGTCCGCTTACGAGCAGTACTTC CAINDRGSAYEQYF
14 . TRBJ2-7 . TRBV20-1 TGCAGTGCTAGTGTAGGCAGGGGAATTCGGGAGCAGTACTTC CSASVGRGIREQYF
16 . TRBJ1-2 once TRBV11-2 TGTGCCAGCAGCCCGCAGGGGAATCATCCGAGTTATGGCTACACCTTC CASSPQGNHPSYGYTF
15 . TRBJ2-3 . TRBV7-9 TGTGCCAGCAGCTTGGGGGGGCCAGACACAGATACGCAGTATTTT CASSLGGPDTDTQYF
14 TRBD2 TRBJ2-4 . TRBV30 TGTGCCTGGAGGGGAGGGTGGGCCAAAAACATTCAGTACTTC CAWRGGWAKNIQYF
16 TRBD1 TRBJ1-5 once TRBV10-3 TGTGCCATCAGTGTGGAAGGACAGGGCGGCAATCAGCCCCAGCATTTT CAISVEGQGGNQPQHF
16 . TRBJ1-4 . TRBV2 TGTGCCAGCGGCCCCGGGTTGGGGGCGCGAGGGGAAAAACTGTTTTTT CASGPGLGARGEKLFF
14 . TRBJ2-2 . TRBV5-8 TGTGCCAGCAGCTTGGCCCGGAACACCGGGGAGCTGTTTTTT CASSLARNTGELFF
14 . TRBJ1-6 few TRBV3-1/TRBV3-2 TGTGCCAGCAGCCAGGTAGGAGGGAATTCACCCCTCCACTTT CASSQVGGNSPLHF
16 TRBD2 TRBJ2-5 few TRBV11-3 TGTGCCAGCAGCATATCTAGCGGGGGGGCCTTGGAGACCCAGTACTTC CASSISSGGALETQYF
17 . TRBJ1-4 few TRBV5-6 TGTGCCAGCAGCCTGCAACTTGAATTGGCGGCTAATGAAAAACTGTTTTTT CASSLQLELAANEKLFF
16 . TRBJ2-1 . TRBV27 TGTGCCAGCAGTTTCCTAACCCGGGACACCTACAATGAGCAGTTCTTC CASSFLTRDTYNEQFF
15 TRBD2 TRBJ2-7 . TRBV19 TGTGCCAGTAGTATACCGGGAGGGCCTCACTACGAGCAGTACTTT CASSIPGGPHYEQYF
14 . TRBJ2-1 . TRBV29-1 TGCAGCGTTGAAGATCCCGGGATGGGGAATGAGCAGTTCTTC CSVEDPGMGNEQFF
13 TRBD2 TRBJ2-3 . TRBV29-1 TGCAGCGCAGCGGGAGGGCGTCTAGATACGCAGTATTTT CSAAGGRLDTQYF
14 . TRBJ1-5 . TRBV6-5 TGTGCCAGCAACCTGGACACCCGCAATCAGCCCCAGCATTTT CASNLDTRNQPQHF
16 . TRBJ1-3 . TRBV19 TGTGCCAGTAGTATAGTTGGACTCCGAGGCGGAAACACCATATATTTT CASSIVGLRGGNTIYF
12 . TRBJ1-1 . TRBV11-2 TGTGCCAGCAGCCCGCCGGGACAAGAAGCTTTCTTT CASSPPGQEAFF
14 TRBD2 TRBJ2-7 . TRBV2 TGTGCCAGCAGTGAATGGGGACTAGCGGGAGGGTCGTACTTC CASSEWGLAGGSYF
15 TRBD1 TRBJ2-7 . TRBV5-1 TGCGCCAGCAGCTTGATGGGACAGGGCTCCTACGAGCAGTACTTC CASSLMGQGSYEQYF
15 TRBD1 TRBJ1-5 . TRBV27 TGTGCCAGCACTCCGTGGGCAGGGGGGAATCAGCCCCAGCATTTT CASTPWAGGNQPQHF
18 . TRBJ2-6 . TRBV5-1 TGCGCCAGCAGCGGTGGGCAGGGGAGTTCCTCTGGGGCCAACGTCCTGACTTTC CASSGGQGSSSGANVLTF
14 TRBD1 TRBJ2-7 few TRBV5-1 TGCGCCAGCAGCTCCCGGGACAGGGTCAACGAGCAGTACTTC CASSSRDRVNEQYF
15 . TRBJ1-4 once TRBV7-2 TGTGCCAGCAGCTTAGAGTACAGTCAAAATGGAAAACTGTTTTTT CASSLEYSQNGKLFF
14 . TRBJ1-2 . TRBV5-1 TGCGCCAGCAGCTTGGGACAGTCTAACTATGGCTACACCTTC CASSLGQSNYGYTF
13 . TRBJ1-1 . TRBV30 TGTGCCTGGACAGGGGCGAGGGGCACTGAAGCTTTCTTT CAWTGARGTEAFF
15 . TRBJ1-5 . TRBV27 TGTGCCAGCAGTCTCTACATGACTCGCAATCAGCCCCAGCATTTT CASSLYMTRNQPQHF
14 TRBD1 TRBJ1-2 . TRBV18 TGTGCCAGCTCACCTCCAGGGGGAAACTATGGCTACACCTTC CASSPPGGNYGYTF
15 . TRBJ1-1 . TRBV18 TGTGCCAGCTCACTGGCCGGGGGGGTCGGAACTGAAGCTTTCTTT CASSLAGGVGTEAFF
13 TRBD1 TRBJ1-1 . TRBV5-5 TGTGCCAGCAGTGTGACAGGGCACACTGAAGCTTTCTTT CASSVTGHTEAFF
13 TRBD1 TRBJ2-1 . TRBV12-3/TRBV12-4 TGTGCCAGCAGTTTACTCCAAGGGGGCGAGCAGTTCTTC CASSLLQGGEQFF
14 . TRBJ2-3 . TRBV7-2 TGTGCCAGCAGTCCGACTAGAGGCCGTTATACGCAGTATTTT CASSPTRGRYTQYF
14 TRBD1 TRBJ2-7 . TRBV12-5 TGTGCTAGTGGTTTGGGACAGGGGGACTACGAGCAGTACTTC CASGLGQGDYEQYF
16 TRBD1 TRBJ2-1 . TRBV5-6 TGTGCCAGCAGCCCTCGAGGGGGCAGCGGCCGCAATGAGCAGTTCTTC CASSPRGGSGRNEQFF
15 . TRBJ2-3 . TRBV7-3 TGTGCCAGCAGCTTAGTGGCAGGGAGCACAGATACGCAGTATTTT CASSLVAGSTDTQYF
15 . TRBJ2-7 few TRBV7-9 TGTGCCAGCAGCTTAGGAGGGGACACGACCTACGAGCAGTACTTC CASSLGGDTTYEQYF
14 . TRBJ1-6 . TRBV6-1 TGTGCCAGCAGTGAAGGGATTACGACATCACCCCTCCACTTT CASSEGITTSPLHF
15 . TRBJ2-1 . TRBV7-2 TGTGCCAGCAGCCCCCCAGGGGGGAGCTACAATGAGCAGTTCTTC CASSPPGGSYNEQFF
15 TRBD1 TRBJ2-7 . TRBV4-1 TGCGCCAGCAGCCAAGAAACAGGGGAGTCCTACGAGCAGTACTTC CASSQETGESYEQYF